Below, one TCR beta chain is given with its context. Its antigen is unknown. This entry belongs to a study of T cell responses to AZD1222 COVID-19 vaccine. Study-level findings and limits: Unmutated variant regions reportedly attract nearly half of all spike-specific TCRs. Just 5 to 7 AZD1222 recipients were seropositive at baseline. Among the donors, most were white British and more were female, and clonal diversity was possibly underestimated.

The V end lost 0 bases, the J end lost 1 base, and 7 bases lay between the germline ends. The CDR3 contains 14 residues. Germline CDR1 is SGHNT and CDR2 is YYREEE (reference sequence). Some clones are missing from TCRdb's copy, which holds only in-frame ones; the method was immunoSEQ multiplex PCR. The data show about 100,000 clones, around nine tenths seen once. The rearrangement uses TRBV5-4 and TRBJ1-2; a weak D match, TRBD1 (6 bases). The receptor was derived from an adult in good health. Sequenced material: peripheral blood, taken on day 0 of AZD1222 vaccination. The CDR3 sequence: CASSLEGHNYGYTF. CDR3 DNA: TGTGCCAGCAGCTTGGAGGGACATAACTATGGCTACACCTTC.